Shown below are 28 T cell receptor beta chains from a single sample sequenced in a study of CD8+CD57+ T cells in acquired aplastic anemia (dated by TCRdb to 2016 to 2019). The run used an Illumina HiSeq 2000. Genomic DNA was used as template for profiling of TCR beta VDJ combinations and CDR3 sequences. TCRdb ran its own pipeline on the public reads, namely fastp trimming at Q25 and MiXCR clone calling, and kept in-frame beta chains. Entries that share a CDR3 protein sequence are merged under the most common genes and DNA. The sample profile shows some 120,000 distinct CDR3 sequences; 50% to 60% of them were found once. The ten most abundant clones make up roughly 28% of the sample. Flow cytometry had shown CD8+CD57+ cell expansion in the patients selected for sequencing. Sequencing input: sorted CD4+, CD8+, or CD8+CD57+ T cells (not recorded which) from PBMCs. All receptors come from a human donor with aplastic anemia.

CDR3 in DNA: TGTGCCAGCAGGGCAGGGGGCACTGAAGCTTTCTTT. Amino acids: CASRAGGTEAFF. This chain joins TRBV27 and TRBJ1-1; the match to TRBD1 covers 7 bases. V lost 6 bases and J lost 4; bases outside the gene matches: 2. There are 12 residues in the CDR3. Germline V gives CDR1 MNHEY, CDR2 SMNVEV (reference sequence).

In its sample, this clonotype was seen many times. This chain connects TRBV9 to TRBJ2-3; 11 bases agree with TRBD2. V lost 4 bases, J lost 4 bases, and 8 bases stayed unmatched. From germline, CDR1 is SGDLS and CDR2 YYNGEE. CDR3 size: 16 residues. CDR3 coding DNA: TGTGCCAGCAGCCCCCGGGTAGCGGGGGGGCCAGATACGCAGTATTTT. Its translation: CASSPRVAGGPDTQYF.

This clonotype was seen repeatedly, ten times or more. The chain is built from TRBV6-5 and TRBJ2-5; 8 nucleotides line up with TRBD2. V shed 0 bases, J shed 0 bases, and the junction held 0 bases outside the gene matches. This CDR3 spans 15 amino acids. The germline CDR1 and CDR2 sequences are MNHEY and SVGAGI. The CDR3 reads CASSYSSGNQETQYF. CDR3 sequence (DNA): TGTGCCAGCAGTTACTCTAGCGGGAACCAAGAGACCCAGTACTTC.

The chain recombines TRBV10-1 with TRBJ1-1; 7 nucleotides align to TRBD1. CDR3 length: 15 residues. Trimming took 0 bases from V and 2 from J; bases not matched to a gene: 3. Germline V CDR1 and CDR2: WNHNN, SYGVQD (reference sequence). The CDR3 nucleotides are TGCGCCAGCAGTGAGTCCAGGGGGATAAACACTGAAGCTTTCTTT. The encoded protein is CASSESRGINTEAFF.

This clonotype occurred a few times. This chain links TRBV7-3 with TRBJ2-1, with D tentatively TRBD2 (5 bases). Germline CDR1 reads SGHTA; CDR2 reads FQGTGA. V was clipped by 3 bases and J by 7 bases, with 7 bases between them. The CDR3 runs 12 residues. CDR3 DNA: TGTGCCAGCAGCTTGGGAGCAAATGAGCAGTTCTTC. It yields the protein CASSLGANEQFF.

With respect to this clonotype: Germline and junction disagree at one end, which may indicate a read error. The chain employs TRBV7-8 and TRBJ2-1, with D unresolved. Germline CDR1 reads SGHVS; CDR2 reads FQNEAQ. This CDR3 spans 13 amino acids. CDR3 sequence reads: CAGSFTTVGEQFF. In DNA, the CDR3 is TGTGCCGGCAGCTTCACAACTGTTGGTGAGCAGTTCTTC.

The gene calls are TRBV9 and TRBJ1-1, with D possibly TRBD1 on 5 matching bases. The CDR3 totals 14 residues. Per germline, CDR1 SGDLS and CDR2 YYNGEE. The ends were cut back, 3 bases at V and 1 base at J, with 10 bases in the middle. CDR3: CASSASGGNTEAFF. As DNA, the CDR3 is TGTGCCAGCAGCGCCTCCGGGGGGAACACTGAAGCTTTCTTT.

The rearrangement joins TRBV14 to TRBJ1-2, with D perhaps matching TRBD1 (5 bases). The CDR3 length is 13 residues. The V gene's germline CDR1 is SGHDN and CDR2 FVKESK. V dropped 5 bases and J dropped 8 bases, with 15 bases sitting between them. The CDR3 here is CASSSPDGGGYTF. The CDR3 DNA reads as TGTGCCAGCAGCTCCCCGGACGGGGGAGGCTACACCTTC.

V and J are TRBV6-1 and TRBJ1-6; TRBD1 might be the D (6 bases). Trimming took 8 bases from V and 10 from J, leaving 18 bases between them. This CDR3 is built from 14 residues. Germline CDR1 reads MNHNS; CDR2 reads SASEGT. The CDR3 DNA follows: TGTGCCAGCGACACCAGGGGCACGCAGTCACCCCTCCACTTT. It is translated as CASDTRGTQSPLHF.

This clonotype was detected many times. This chain connects TRBV7-8 to TRBJ2-7; TRBD1 or TRBD2 may be the D gene (5 bases each). The ends were cut back, 2 bases at V and 2 bases at J, with 16 bases in the middle. The length of the CDR3 is 16 residues. Germline lookup yields CDR1 SGHVS and CDR2 FQNEAQ. CDR3 amino acids: CASSLTEGRLPYEQYF. The CDR3, as DNA: TGTGCCAGCAGCTTAACCGAGGGGCGGTTACCCTACGAGCAGTACTTC. Together with reference TRBV7-8 and TRBJ2-7, the CDR3 gives the full variable domain: GAGVSQSPRYKVAKRGQDVALRCDPISGHVSLFWYQQALGQGPEFLTYFQNEAQLDKSGLPSDRFFAERPEGSVSTLKIQRTQQEDSAVYLCASSLTEGRLPYEQYFGPGTRLTVT.

Concerning this clonotype: The germline gene is not matched at one end of the junction; a read error may be the cause. V is TRBV29-1 and J is TRBJ1-1; D is possibly TRBD1 (6 bases). Germline lookup yields CDR1 SQVTM and CDR2 ANQGSEA. The CDR3 totals 13 residues. The CDR3 reads CSVHRDGVTEAFF. In DNA form, the CDR3 reads TGCAGCGTCCACAGGGACGGGGTGACTGAGGCTTTCTTT.

V usage is TRBV25-1 and J usage is TRBJ1-1, with D uncertain. Looked up from germline, CDR1 is MGHDK and CDR2 is SYGVNS. The CDR3 sequence is 12 residues long. V was clipped by 6 bases and J by 1 base, with 6 bases between them. CDR3 region: CASRSANTEAFF. CDR3 bases: TGTGCCAGCAGGTCAGCGAACACTGAAGCTTTCTTT.

J is TRBJ1-4 and V is TRBV20-1; TRBD1 aligns across 11 bases. The V gene's germline CDR1 is DFQATT and CDR2 SNEGSKA (reference sequence). This CDR3 is 15 amino acids long. V gave up 5 bases and J gave up 2 bases; unmatched junction bases: 4. The CDR3 DNA reads TGCAGTGCTCGGGACAGGGGGACTACTAATGAAAAACTGTTTTTT. The encoded protein is CSARDRGTTNEKLFF.

The rearrangement uses TRBV2 and TRBJ1-2; maybe TRBD1 (5 bases). V lost 6 bases, J lost 3 bases, and 11 bases lay in between. The CDR3 length is 13 residues. The germline V gene has CDR1 SNHLY and CDR2 FYNNEI. In DNA, the CDR3 is TGTGCCAGCAGGATGGACACATACTATGGCTACACCTTC. Protein: CASRMDTYYGYTF.

The sample holds many counts of this clonotype. This rearrangement joins TRBV9 to TRBJ2-7; 8 bases are a match to TRBD1. V shed 1 base, J shed 0 bases, and the junction held 3 bases outside the gene matches. The CDR3 totals 15 residues. Germline CDR1 and CDR2: SGDLS and YYNGEE. CDR3 DNA sequence: TGTGCCAGCAGCGTACAGGGGGCCGGCTCCTACGAGCAGTACTTC. This translates into CASSVQGAGSYEQYF.

The genes are TRBV20-1 and TRBJ2-7; D is possibly TRBD2 (5 bases). The CDR3 covers 14 residues. Germline loops: CDR1 DFQATT, CDR2 SNEGSKA (reference sequence). The V and J ends lost 3 bases and 2 bases respectively, with 14 bases between them. The CDR3 reads CSARWRAAAYEQYF. The CDR3 DNA reads TGCAGTGCTAGGTGGCGGGCGGCTGCCTACGAGCAGTACTTC.

This clonotype was found many times. The chain uses TRBV19 and TRBJ2-2, with 8 bases identical to TRBD2. The trim removed 5 bases at V and 4 bases at J, leaving 6 bases unmatched. CDR1 is LNHDA and CDR2 is SQIVND in the germline V gene (reference sequence). The CDR3 covers 15 residues. CDR3 loop: CASSWTSSRTGELFF. The DNA for the CDR3 is TGTGCCAGTAGTTGGACTAGCTCTCGCACCGGGGAGCTGTTTTTT.

The chain has TRBV5-1 and TRBJ2-1; TRBD2 agrees at 8 bases. The CDR3 has 14 residues. Germline CDR1 reads SGHRS; CDR2 reads YFSETQ. The V and J ends lost 7 bases and 7 bases, in that order; junction bases with no gene match: 10. In DNA form, the CDR3 reads TGCGCCAGCGCAATAAGTGGGACTAGTAATGAGCAGTTCTTC. It is translated as CASAISGTSNEQFF.

This clonotype was detected a few times. Being one base from a much bigger clone, this may be a read error. The DNA of the CDR3 is TGCGCCAGCAGAGCAATAGGAGCTAACTATGGCTGCACCTTC. Its translation is CASRAIGANYGCTF. The rearrangement links TRBV4-1 to TRBJ1-2, with D unclear. The CDR3 extends over 14 amino acids. Germline assignment: CDR1 MGHRA and CDR2 YSYEKL.

The chain uses TRBV5-1 and TRBJ2-7, with TRBD1 as a possible D gene (5 bases). The ends were cut back, 3 bases at V and 2 bases at J, with 9 bases in the middle. Germline V gives CDR1 SGHRS, CDR2 YFSETQ. The CDR3 loop spans 13 amino acids. The CDR3: CASSSAGTYEQYF. Here the CDR3 DNA reads TGCGCCAGCAGCTCCGCAGGGACCTACGAGCAGTACTTC.

This clonotype was counted once. This chain connects TRBV20-1 to TRBJ2-5, with D possibly matching TRBD1 (6 bases). The germline CDR1 and CDR2 sequences are DFQATT and SNEGSKA (reference sequence). The CDR3 totals 14 residues. V lost 6 bases to trimming and J lost 1 base, with 15 bases between them. CDR3 loop: CSAVSDRLQETQYF. CDR3 nucleotide sequence: TGCAGTGCGGTTTCCGACAGGCTCCAAGAGACCCAGTACTTC.

V usage is TRBV7-8 and J usage is TRBJ2-7; perhaps TRBD2 as D (5 bases). Germline V lookup: CDR1 SGHVS, CDR2 FQNEAQ. Trimming cost V 6 bases and J 4 bases, with 16 bases left between them. This CDR3 is built from 14 residues. CDR3 in DNA: TGTGCCAGCAGTCGGGTAGCGAAGGGATACGAGCAGTACTTC. It is translated as CASSRVAKGYEQYF.

The chain joins TRBV14 to TRBJ2-3, with TRBD2 matching 7 bases. With V trimmed by 2 bases and J by 4 bases, 12 bases remained unmatched. The CDR3 is 17 residues long. The germline gives CDR1 SGHDN, CDR2 FVKESK. In DNA form, the CDR3 reads TGTGCCAGCAGCCAACTTACGACTAGCTCGGGGGCAGATACGCAGTATTTT. This translates into CASSQLTTSSGADTQYF.

The chain is built from TRBV29-1 and TRBJ2-3; 8 bases map to TRBD2. V dropped 6 bases and J dropped 5; count of bases not matched to a gene: 10. Looked up from germline, CDR1 is SQVTM and CDR2 is ANQGSEA. The CDR3 sequence is 14 residues long. The CDR3 DNA follows: TGCAGCGTGGCCAGCGGGGGAGTAGTAGATACGCAGTATTTT. This encodes CSVASGGVVDTQYF.

This clonotype was seen many times. This chain links TRBV7-9 with TRBJ2-5; TRBD1 matches 10 bases. CDR3 length equals 15 residues. The germline CDR1 and CDR2 sequences are SEHNR and FQNEAQ (reference sequence). Losses at the gene ends were 5 bases for V and 4 bases for J; bases not matched to a gene: 7. CDR3 loop: CASSGRQGAGETQYF. For the CDR3, the DNA is TGTGCCAGCAGCGGACGACAGGGGGCGGGAGAGACCCAGTACTTC.

This clonotype was recorded only once. The rearrangement joins TRBV20-1 to TRBJ2-1; TRBD2 aligns across 7 bases. This CDR3 has 14 amino acids. Germline CDR1 reads DFQATT; CDR2 reads SNEGSKA (reference sequence). V dropped 0 bases and J dropped 5; count of bases not matched to a gene: 4. CDR3 sequence reads: CSAREVGGNNEQFF. DNA for the CDR3: TGCAGTGCTAGAGAGGTGGGAGGGAACAATGAGCAGTTCTTC.

The chain joins TRBV2 to TRBJ2-5; TRBD1 is a possible D gene (5 bases). The CDR3 extends over 14 amino acids. Germline CDR1 SNHLY, CDR2 FYNNEI. V was trimmed by 4 bases and J by 6 bases, leaving 15 bases between them. The CDR3 sequence: CASSGQRLGQTQYF. The DNA of the CDR3 is TGTGCCAGCAGTGGACAGAGACTTGGGCAGACCCAGTACTTC. The whole variable domain, remainder taken from reference TRBV2 and TRBJ2-5, is EPEVTQTPSHQVTQMGQEVILRCVPISNHLYFYWYRQILGQKVEFLVSFYNNEISEKSEIFDDQFSVERPDGSNFTLKIRSTKLEDSAMYFCASSGQRLGQTQYFGPGTRLLVL.

J is TRBJ2-3 and V is TRBV2; D could derive from TRBD1 or TRBD2 (5 bases each). The CDR3 has 15 amino acids. Trimming left V 10 bases short and J 4 bases short, with 21 bases between. CDR1 is SNHLY, CDR2 FYNNEI, per germline. CDR3 protein: CATSPGREWADTQYF. DNA of the CDR3: TGTGCCACCTCGCCAGGCAGGGAGTGGGCAGATACGCAGTATTTT.